This is a list of T cell receptor beta chains from one sample in a study of T cells in Graves' hyperthyroidism and ophthalmopathy. MiXCR was run by TCRdb on the multiplex PCR reads, yielding one entry per CDR3 protein. The sample lists 400,000 to 600,000 distinct CDR3 sequences; around 20% were seen once. Material: blood. These receptors all stem from a man aged 18 to 30 with Graves' hyperthyroidism. CDR3s leave out the opening cysteine and the closing phenylalanine or tryptophan.

cdr3_length | j_call | v_call | cdr3_aa
12 | TRBJ2-2 | TRBV20-1 | SARNRGNTGELF
11 | TRBJ1-5 | TRBV28 | AARTRVNQPQH
10 | TRBJ2-5 | TRBV20-1 | SAGLVQETQY
13 | TRBJ1-3 | TRBV11-2 | ASSLESRVGNTIY
11 | TRBJ1-2 | TRBV25-1 | ASSPSGSNGYT
13 | TRBJ1-5 | TRBV2 | ASKEQVHSNQPQH
11 | TRBJ1-2 | TRBV12-5 | ASGLGQGLGYT
13 | TRBJ1-2 | TRBV5-1 | ASSFRPFGAYGYT
12 | TRBJ2-5 | TRBV24-1 | ATSDPTGGETQY
12 | TRBJ2-5 | TRBV28 | ASSLRGRPETQY
11 | TRBJ2-7 | TRBV6-1 | ATTGTRVGEQY
11 | TRBJ2-7 | TRBV5-4 | ASSLDTTYEHY
12 | TRBJ1-5 | TRBV7-9 | ASSISTSGEPQH
12 | TRBJ2-6 | TRBV28 | ASTAGAGANVLT
12 | TRBJ1-2 | TRBV18 | ASSPRTVDYGYT
12 | TRBJ1-1 | TRBV5-1 | ASSLLDRNTEAF
14 | TRBJ2-4 | TRBV6-1 | ASSRTSGGPNVIQY
11 | TRBJ2-7 | TRBV4-2 | ASSQEVGREQY
12 | TRBJ1-2 | TRBV7-2 | ASSLQTGGGGYT
13 | TRBJ1-5 | TRBV4-2 | ASSQAVGGGQPQH
17 | TRBJ1-2 | TRBV12-5 | ASGLGRTGPPGAFGGYT
11 | TRBJ1-1 | TRBV18 | ASLDSLNTEAF
13 | TRBJ1-5 | TRBV2 | ASSGTGQSNQPQH
15 | TRBJ2-5 | TRBV27 | ASSLEYGTALQETQY
14 | TRBJ1-6 | TRBV4-1 | ASSQNQGANNSPLH
13 | TRBJ1-3 | TRBV6-1 | ASSRQGYSGNTIY
15 | TRBJ2-5 | TRBV6-5 | ASSYSNPDRSQETQY
11 | TRBJ1-2 | TRBV30 | AWSVGPASGYT
12 | TRBJ1-2 | TRBV6-1 | ASSATGNNYGYT
12 | TRBJ2-5 | TRBV6-2/TRBV6-3 | ASSHGTFQETQY
11 | TRBJ1-2 | TRBV6-2/TRBV6-3 | ASTRRGIYGYT
14 | TRBJ1-1 | TRBV12-3/TRBV12-4 | ASSTLALKILTEAF
11 | TRBJ1-1 | TRBV3-1 | ASSRFGQGETI
12 | TRBJ2-5 | TRBV7-8 | ASSLIQGQETQY
13 | TRBJ2-5 | TRBV6-5 | ASSYSNGFGETQY
12 | TRBJ1-2 | TRBV30 | AWRERTAPHGYT
11 | TRBJ2-7 | TRBV27 | ASRRTDGYEQY
10 | TRBJ1-2 | TRBV29-1 | SVEAANYGYT
12 | TRBJ1-2 | TRBV5-4 | ASSGTGGVGGYT
13 | TRBJ1-2 | TRBV15 | ATSREDLRGSDYT
13 | TRBJ1-2 | TRBV12-3/TRBV12-4 | ASSPLPRFPYGYT
13 | TRBJ1-2 | TRBV5-1 | ASSLAGAQGNGYT
13 | TRBJ2-7 | TRBV3-1 | ASSQGLAESYEQY
11 | TRBJ1-1 | TRBV7-9 | ASSANQGREAF
11 | TRBJ2-5 | TRBV10-3 | AIRRTLQETQY
11 | TRBJ1-2 | TRBV6-1 | ASRDRVGYGYT
14 | TRBJ1-2 | TRBV27 | ASRPGPGWVHYGYT
9 | TRBJ1-2 | TRBV12-3/TRBV12-4 | ASTSLNGYT
11 | TRBJ1-1 | TRBV20-1 | RPGTGGLTEAF
12 | TRBJ1-5 | TRBV2 | ASSTDLGNQPQH
14 | TRBJ2-7 | TRBV20-1 | SANPEGGRGAYEQY
10 | TRBJ2-5 | TRBV5-1 | ASRLNQETQY
12 | TRBJ1-2 | TRBV19 | ASSIGPGAAGYT
12 | TRBJ1-5 | TRBV19 | ASSMYRSNQPQH
12 | TRBJ1-2 | TRBV6-1 | ASSPPGGARGYT
12 | TRBJ2-5 | TRBV5-1 | ASSPATVGETQY
9 | TRBJ1-1 | TRBV30 | AWSASTEAF
12 | TRBJ1-1 | TRBV5-1 | ASSPQGGDTEAF
12 | TRBJ1-5 | TRBV5-1 | ASSISGNNQPQH